The clone carrying this T cell receptor beta chain was recorded only once. The method was immunoSEQ multiplex PCR; TCRdb's version includes in-frame clones alone and lacks a portion of them. This sample has some 290,000 clones, with approximately 86% found just once. Stated treatment: some 20 received Ad26.COV2.S at low or high dose, single or two shots; five or six received placebo; per-sample allocation not given. Samples analyzed were those drawn on day 63 after the first vaccine or placebo injection. This CDR3 has 16 residues. Losses at the gene ends were 2 bases for V and 0 bases for J; bases not matched to a gene: 1. The germline CDR1 and CDR2 sequences are SGHDN and FVKESK. This sample was included in a study of Ad26.COV2.S vaccination and SARS-CoV-2 variants.

The receptor was derived from a person between 18 and 65 years old who received the Ad26.COV2.S COVID-19 vaccine or a placebo. The sequencing used peripheral blood, collected in a trial of Ad26.COV2.S vaccine versus placebo. This chain connects TRBV14 to TRBJ1-3; TRBD1 matches 10 bases. CDR3 in amino acids: CASSQWTGGSGNTIYF. The DNA for the CDR3 is TGTGCCAGCAGCCAATGGACAGGGGGCTCTGGAAACACCATATATTTT.